This TCR beta chain is from a study of CD8+ T cells in alopecia areata. Germline V gene lookup returns CDR1 LNHNV and CDR2 YYDKDF (reference sequence). The CDR3 extends over 16 amino acids. J gave up 1 base and V 5 bases, and 5 bases lay outside the gene matches. Indicated treatment: oral pan-JAK inhibitor, 5-10 mg twice daily. In each case, RNA was isolated and then reverse transcribed into cDNA as the sequencing template. The table came from immunoSEQ multiplex PCR; TCRdb's copy has only in-frame clones and leaves some out. The data contain 130,000 or so clones, 61% of them seen just once; the ten biggest clones take up 4.5% to 6%.

This sequence joins TRBV15 and TRBJ2-3; TRBD2 matches at 11 bases. The starting material was CD4+ T cells sorted from blood, obtained at week 4, from a patient treated with tofacitinib. The clonotype comes from a human donor with alopecia areata. The CDR3 sequence: CATSLAGGRGTDTQYF. The CDR3 region has the DNA TGTGCCACCAGCTTAGCGGGAGGGAGGGGCACAGATACGCAGTATTTT.